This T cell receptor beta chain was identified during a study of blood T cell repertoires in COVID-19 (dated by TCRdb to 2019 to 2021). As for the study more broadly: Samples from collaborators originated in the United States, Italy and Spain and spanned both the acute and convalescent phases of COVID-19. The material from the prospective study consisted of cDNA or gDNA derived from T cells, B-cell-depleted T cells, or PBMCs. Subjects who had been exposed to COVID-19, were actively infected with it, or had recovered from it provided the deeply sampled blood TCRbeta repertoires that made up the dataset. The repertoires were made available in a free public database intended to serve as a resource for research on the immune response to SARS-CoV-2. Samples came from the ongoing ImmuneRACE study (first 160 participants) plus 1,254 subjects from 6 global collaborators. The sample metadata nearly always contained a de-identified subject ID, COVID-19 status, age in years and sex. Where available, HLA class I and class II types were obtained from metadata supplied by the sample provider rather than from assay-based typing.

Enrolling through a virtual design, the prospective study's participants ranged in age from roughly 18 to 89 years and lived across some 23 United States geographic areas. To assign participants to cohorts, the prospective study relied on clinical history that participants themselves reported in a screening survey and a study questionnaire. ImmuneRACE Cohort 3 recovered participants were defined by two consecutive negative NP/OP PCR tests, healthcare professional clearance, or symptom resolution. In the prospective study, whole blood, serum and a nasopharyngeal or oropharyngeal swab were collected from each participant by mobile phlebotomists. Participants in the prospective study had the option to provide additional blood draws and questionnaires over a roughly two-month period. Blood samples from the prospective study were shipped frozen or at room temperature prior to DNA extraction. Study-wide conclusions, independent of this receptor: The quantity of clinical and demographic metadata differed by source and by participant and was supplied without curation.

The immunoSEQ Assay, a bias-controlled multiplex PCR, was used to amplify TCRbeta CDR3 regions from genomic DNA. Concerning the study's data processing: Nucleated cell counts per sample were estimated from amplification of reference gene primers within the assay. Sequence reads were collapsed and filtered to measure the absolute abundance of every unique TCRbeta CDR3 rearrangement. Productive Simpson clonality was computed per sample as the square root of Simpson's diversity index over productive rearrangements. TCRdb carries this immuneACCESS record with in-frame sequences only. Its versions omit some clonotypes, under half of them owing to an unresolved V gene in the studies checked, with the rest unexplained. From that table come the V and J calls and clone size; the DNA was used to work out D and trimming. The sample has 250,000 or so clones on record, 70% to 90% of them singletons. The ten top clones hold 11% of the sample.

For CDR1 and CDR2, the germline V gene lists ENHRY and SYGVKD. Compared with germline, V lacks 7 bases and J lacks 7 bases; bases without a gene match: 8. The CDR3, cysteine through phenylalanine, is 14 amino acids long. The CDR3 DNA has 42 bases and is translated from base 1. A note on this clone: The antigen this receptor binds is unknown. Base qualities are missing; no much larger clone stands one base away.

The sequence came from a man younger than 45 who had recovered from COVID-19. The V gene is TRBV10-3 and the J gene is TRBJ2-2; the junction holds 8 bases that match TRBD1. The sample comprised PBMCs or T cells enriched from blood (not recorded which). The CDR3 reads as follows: CAIKGRGQDGELFF. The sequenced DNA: TGTGCCATCAAGGGCAGGGGGCAGGACGGGGAGCTGTTTTTT.